These 2 T cell receptor beta chains came from one sample sequenced in a study of cytomegalovirus exposure and HLA in healthy donors. The PCR had 60 Vbeta and 13 Jbeta primers. TCRdb keeps only in-frame clones here, not all; method: immunoSEQ multiplex PCR. The sample yields about 150,000 clones, 60% to 80% seen once. Sequenced input: PBMCs. Receptors were obtained from a woman aged 25 to 45 in good health and CMV-seronegative.

The gene calls are TRBV4-1 and TRBJ1-4; TRBD1 matches at 9 bases. V dropped 2 bases and J dropped 8; count of bases not matched to a gene: 6. From germline, CDR1 is MGHRA and CDR2 YSYEKL. The CDR3 runs to 15 residues. CDR3 loop: CASSQTGTGLEKLFF. CDR3 DNA: TGCGCCAGCAGCCAAACCGGGACAGGGCTCGAAAAACTGTTTTTT.

The rearrangement joins TRBV5-6 to TRBJ1-2, with D possibly TRBD1 on 5 matching bases. This CDR3 region has 15 residues. V was pared by 0 bases and J by 6 bases, with 15 bases between. The germline V gene has CDR1 SGHDT and CDR2 YYEEEE. The CDR3 bases are TGTGCCAGCAGCTTGGAAGGGGCGGGGGACGATGGCTACACCTTC. It codes for CASSLEGAGDDGYTF.